This T cell receptor beta chain was found in a study of blood T cell repertoires in COVID-19. Overall study context: From T cells, B-cell-depleted T cells, or PBMCs came the material, which was cDNA or gDNA.

The repertoire was sequenced with immunoSEQ multiplex PCR; TCRdb's copy has only in-frame clones and lacks some. This table has some 390,000 clones, around 87% appearing once. The germline CDR1 and CDR2 sequences are SGHRS and YFSETQ. The CDR3 has 15 amino acids. After removal of 4 bases from V and 4 bases from J, the junction contained 9 bases not matched to a gene. The TCR was taken from a woman in her sixties with COVID-19, enrolled during active disease. The chain employs TRBV5-1 and TRBJ2-3, with TRBD1 matching 7 bases. The sequencing sample was made of peripheral blood. CDR3 residues: CASSRERQGSDTQYF. In DNA, the CDR3 is TGCGCCAGCAGCAGGGAGAGACAGGGTTCAGATACGCAGTATTTT. Supplemented by reference TRBV5-1 and TRBJ2-3, the full variable domain reads KAGVTQTPRYLIKTRGQQVTLSCSPISGHRSVSWYQQTPGQGLQFLFEYFSETQRNKGNFPGRFSGRQFSNSRSEMNVSTLELGDSALYLCASSRERQGSDTQYFGPGTRLTVL.